This is a list of T cell receptor beta chains from one sample in a study of T cell responses to AZD1222 COVID-19 vaccine. The repertoire was sequenced with immunoSEQ multiplex PCR; TCRdb's copy has only in-frame clones and lacks some. The sample shows more than 95,000 clones, 70% to 90% of them seen only once. The source material was peripheral blood, sampled on day 0 of AZD1222 vaccination. Receptor source: an adult in good health. CDR3s include the opening cysteine and the closing phenylalanine or tryptophan. The D gene is left open where the match is weak. Clone size is not always given. Where it is, it says once, few, many or a class for expanded clones.

V	size	length	J	D	DNA	CDR3
TRBV6-4	-	14	TRBJ2-3	-	TGTGCCAGCAGTGACGGGGGGCCAGGAGATACGCAGTATTTT	CASSDGGPGDTQYF
TRBV7-2	-	16	TRBJ1-2	-	TGTGCCAGCAGCTTAGGAGGTTGGGATACTAACTATGGCTACACCTTC	CASSLGGWDTNYGYTF
TRBV5-6	-	14	TRBJ1-1	-	TGTGCCAGCACCGTGGGGATCCTGAACACTGAAGCTTTCTTT	CASTVGILNTEAFF
TRBV5-6	once	16	TRBJ1-2	-	TGTGCCAGCAGCTCGTGGACGGCTACTTCGTTCTATGGCTACACCTTC	CASSSWTATSFYGYTF
TRBV7-9	-	15	TRBJ2-5	TRBD2	TGTGCCAGCAGCTTGGACGCGGGGGGCCAAGGGACCCAGTACTTC	CASSLDAGGQGTQYF
TRBV7-9	-	13	TRBJ2-1	TRBD1	TGTGCCAGCAGCTGGACAGGGGCGGTTGAGCAGTTCTTC	CASSWTGAVEQFF
TRBV11-1	medium-sized	16	TRBJ2-3	-	TGTGCCAGCAGCTTGATTCGTGGGGGCGGCACAGATACGCAGTATTTT	CASSLIRGGGTDTQYF
TRBV30	-	12	TRBJ2-1	-	TGTGCCTGGAGTGCCATCTACAATGAGCAGTTCTTC	CAWSAIYNEQFF
TRBV18	few	12	TRBJ1-2	-	TGTGCCAGCTCACAAAGTAACTATGGCTACACCTTC	CASSQSNYGYTF
TRBV2	-	10	TRBJ2-7	-	TGTGCCAGCAGTGCTCAGGGGCAGGACTTC	CASSAQGQDF
TRBV5-4	once	16	TRBJ2-3	-	TGTGCCAGCAGCACTGGACCCGCTGTCCCCACAGATACGCAGTATTTT	CASSTGPAVPTDTQYF
TRBV27	-	17	TRBJ2-3	TRBD1	TGTGCCAGCGACCAGGCCGACAGGGCGGAGAGCACAGATACGCAGTATTTT	CASDQADRAESTDTQYF
TRBV11-2	-	15	TRBJ1-1	TRBD1	TGTGCCAGCAGGGCCTGGGACAGGCGGTTGACTGAAGCTTTCTTT	CASRAWDRRLTEAFF
TRBV5-4	-	16	TRBJ2-1	-	TGTGCCAGCAGCACCCCTGGTGGGGCAACCTACAATGAGCAGTTCTTC	CASSTPGGATYNEQFF
TRBV7-2	-	15	TRBJ2-5	-	TGTGCCAGCAGCTTAGTTTCAGGGGAGGAAGAGACCCAGTACTTC	CASSLVSGEEETQYF
TRBV19	-	17	TRBJ1-5	-	TGTGCCAGTTTGAGTAGCCGGGACCGGGGGTATGGGCAGCCCCAGCATTTT	CASLSSRDRGYGQPQHF
TRBV7-3	-	15	TRBJ2-7	-	TGTGCCAGCAGCCAGGGACCCCGGACCCCCTACGAGCAGTACTTC	CASSQGPRTPYEQYF
TRBV4-1	-	17	TRBJ2-2	TRBD2	TGCGCCAGCAGCCAAGATCATGCGGGGGGTTTGAGCGGGGAGCTGTTTTTT	CASSQDHAGGLSGELFF
TRBV5-4	-	15	TRBJ2-7	-	TGTGCCAGCAGCTTGGCACTGCTAGACTCCTACGAGCAGTACTTC	CASSLALLDSYEQYF
TRBV21-1	-	17	TRBJ1-5	-	TGTGCCAGCAGCAAAAAATATACCGCTATTAGAGATCAGCCCCAGCATTTT	CASSKKYTAIRDQPQHF
TRBV9	once	15	TRBJ2-7	TRBD1	TGTGCCAGCAGCGGGGACCAGGGGGCCTCCTACGAGCAGTACTTC	CASSGDQGASYEQYF
TRBV7-9	once	14	TRBJ2-7	-	TGTGCCAGCAGTCCGCCAGTGGGCACCTACGAGCAGTACTTC	CASSPPVGTYEQYF
TRBV15	-	14	TRBJ1-1	-	TGTGCCACCAGCAGAGATCGAGGGGGGACTGAAGCTTTCTTT	CATSRDRGGTEAFF
TRBV6-5	once	14	TRBJ2-1	-	TGTGCCAGCAGTTACTCATCTGGTTACAATGAGCAGTTCTTC	CASSYSSGYNEQFF
TRBV4-1	few	14	TRBJ1-2	TRBD1	TGCGCCAGCAGCCAGGGGACAGGAGCCGGTGGCTACACCTTC	CASSQGTGAGGYTF
TRBV5-5	-	15	TRBJ1-3	-	TGTGCCAGCAGCCCAAGCGAGATTGGGGGAAACACCATATATTTT	CASSPSEIGGNTIYF
TRBV7-2	-	14	TRBJ1-1	-	TGTGCCAGCAGCTCGATCACAGGGTTGACTGAAGCTTTCTTT	CASSSITGLTEAFF
TRBV5-1	few	15	TRBJ1-2	-	TGCGCCAGCAAGGAGAGGGGTGACTCTGGCTATGGCTACACCTTC	CASKERGDSGYGYTF
TRBV18	-	15	TRBJ1-1	TRBD1	TGTGCCAGCTCACCCAGGGACAGGGTCTCCACTGAAGCTTTCTTT	CASSPRDRVSTEAFF
TRBV3-1/TRBV3-2	-	16	TRBJ1-2	TRBD1	TGTGCCAGCAGCCAAGACTCCAGGGGGGCCGACTATGGCTACACCTTC	CASSQDSRGADYGYTF
TRBV5-1	-	16	TRBJ2-5	TRBD1	TGCGCCAGCAACAAACTAGGACAGGGGGTACAAGAGACCCAGTACTTC	CASNKLGQGVQETQYF
TRBV5-6	-	15	TRBJ1-6	-	TGTGCCAGCAGCTTCCCACAGGGTTGGAATTCACCCCTCCACTTT	CASSFPQGWNSPLHF
TRBV27	-	16	TRBJ1-5	-	TGTGCCAGCAGTTTAAAGTGGAGGGGCGGCAATCAGCCCCAGCATTTT	CASSLKWRGGNQPQHF
TRBV5-4	-	16	TRBJ2-1	TRBD2	TGTGCCAGCAGCCCCTCCCTAGCGGGGGTTTGGAATGAGCAGTTCTTC	CASSPSLAGVWNEQFF
TRBV3-1/TRBV3-2	-	12	TRBJ1-2	-	TGTGCCAGCAGCCAAGCACAGGGTGACTACACCTTC	CASSQAQGDYTF
TRBV4-1	-	16	TRBJ2-2	-	TGCGCCAGCAGCCAAGATCCACAGGGTGAGACCGGGGAGCTGTTTTTT	CASSQDPQGETGELFF
TRBV5-1	-	13	TRBJ1-1	TRBD1	TGCGCCAGCAGCTCGACAGGGGGCACTGAAGCTTTCTTT	CASSSTGGTEAFF
TRBV6-1	-	15	TRBJ1-6	-	TGTGCCAGCAGTGAATTATGGGGGGTCAATTCACCCCTCCACTTT	CASSELWGVNSPLHF
TRBV5-1	-	13	TRBJ1-1	TRBD1	TGCGCCAGCAGCCTAACAGGGGACGCTGAAGCTTTCTTT	CASSLTGDAEAFF
TRBV11-3	-	15	TRBJ2-1	-	TGTGCCAGCAGCTTAGATGAGGCAGGGTACAATGAGCAGTTCTTC	CASSLDEAGYNEQFF
TRBV5-1	few	16	TRBJ2-2	-	TGCGCCAGCAGCCCCAACACCTTTGCGAACACCGGGGAGCTGTTTTTT	CASSPNTFANTGELFF
TRBV7-2	-	14	TRBJ1-2	-	TGTGCCAGCAGCCCTACAACAGGGAACTATGGCTACACCTTC	CASSPTTGNYGYTF
TRBV5-1	-	16	TRBJ2-1	-	TGCGCCAGCAGCTTGGCCCCCGACAGATCCTACAATGAGCAGTTCTTC	CASSLAPDRSYNEQFF
TRBV18	-	15	TRBJ1-1	-	TGTGCCAGCTCACTTTTTCCCGCCCCGAACACTGAAGCTTTCTTT	CASSLFPAPNTEAFF
TRBV14	once	17	TRBJ1-3	-	TGTGCCAGCAGCCAATTGATGACAGGCTCCTCTGGAAACACCATATATTTT	CASSQLMTGSSGNTIYF
TRBV6-5	once	13	TRBJ1-1	-	TGTGCCAGTAAAAGGACCGAGAACACTGAAGCTTTCTTT	CASKRTENTEAFF
TRBV3-1/TRBV3-2	-	15	TRBJ2-7	TRBD1	TGTGCCAGCAGCGTTAACAGGGGGGCCGCTGCCGAGCAGTACTTC	CASSVNRGAAAEQYF
TRBV15	few	15	TRBJ1-5	-	TGTGCCACCAGCGGCGGGGAGGGTAGCAATCAGCCCCAGCATTTT	CATSGGEGSNQPQHF
TRBV2	-	14	TRBJ1-2	-	TGTGCCAGCAGTGAAGGGGCAGGCCAGGGCGGCTACACCTTC	CASSEGAGQGGYTF
TRBV12-3/TRBV12-4	-	13	TRBJ1-2	-	TGTGCCAGCAGTTTCAGTAGGGGCTATGGCTACACCTTC	CASSFSRGYGYTF
TRBV2	once	15	TRBJ2-5	TRBD1	TGTGCCAGCATCCTTCTCATAGGGGGCTTTGAGACCCAGTACTTC	CASILLIGGFETQYF
TRBV7-8	-	15	TRBJ2-4	-	TGTGCCAGCAGCACGTCTTACAGGGCCAAAAACATTCAGTACTTC	CASSTSYRAKNIQYF
TRBV9	-	15	TRBJ1-1	-	TGTGCCAGCAGCCCCGGAGGAGGCGGTGGGACTGAAGCTTTCTTT	CASSPGGGGGTEAFF